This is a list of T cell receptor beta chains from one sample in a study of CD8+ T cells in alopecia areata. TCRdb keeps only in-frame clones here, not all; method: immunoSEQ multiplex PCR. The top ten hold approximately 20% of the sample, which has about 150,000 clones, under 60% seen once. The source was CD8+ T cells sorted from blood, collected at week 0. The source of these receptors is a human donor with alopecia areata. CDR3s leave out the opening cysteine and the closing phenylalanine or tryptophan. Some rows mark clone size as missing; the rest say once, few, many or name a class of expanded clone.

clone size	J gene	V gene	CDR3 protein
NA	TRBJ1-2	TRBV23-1	AIAQPGHFVT
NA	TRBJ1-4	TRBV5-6	ASYQTGSSNEKLF
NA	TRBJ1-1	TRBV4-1	ASGGTGNTEAF
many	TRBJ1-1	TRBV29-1	SVTLGEAF
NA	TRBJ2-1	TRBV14	ASSQEEAGTEQF
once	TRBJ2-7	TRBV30	AWTHRVGEQY
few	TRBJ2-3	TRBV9	ASSDEADTQY
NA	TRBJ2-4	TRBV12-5	ASGPGSRGNIQY
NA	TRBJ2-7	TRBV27	ASSNFIAGEQY
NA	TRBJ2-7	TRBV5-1	ASSPDRSYEQY
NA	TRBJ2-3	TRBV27	ASSIQQGSTDTQY
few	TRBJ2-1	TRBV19	ASSISANSYNEQF
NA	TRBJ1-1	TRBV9	ASSVGDTEAF
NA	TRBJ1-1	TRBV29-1	SVEDKGQAYTEAF
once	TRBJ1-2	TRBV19	ASSMTAPYGYT
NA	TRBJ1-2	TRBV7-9	ASSLGGRGYT
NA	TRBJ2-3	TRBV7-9	ASRGQGVDTQY
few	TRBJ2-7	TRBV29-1	SVIPPQGYEQY
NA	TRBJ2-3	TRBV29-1	SVLHRAGDTQY
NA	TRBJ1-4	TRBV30	AWKDRAVEKLF
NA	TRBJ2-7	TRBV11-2	ASSMGQGDEQY
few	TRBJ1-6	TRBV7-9	ASSLGGVSPLH
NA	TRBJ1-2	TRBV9	ASSGFYGYT
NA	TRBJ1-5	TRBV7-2	ASSLTDRGNQPQH
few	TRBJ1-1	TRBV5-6	ASTSGGNTEAF
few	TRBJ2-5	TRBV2	ASSELGQETQY
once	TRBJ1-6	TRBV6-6	ASSTKQGASPLH
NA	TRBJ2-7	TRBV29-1	SVEEGTGTYEQY
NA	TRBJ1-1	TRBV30	AWSLTGNTEAF
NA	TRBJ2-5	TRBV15	ATSRAD
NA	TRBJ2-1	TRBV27	ASSLRAESSYNEQF
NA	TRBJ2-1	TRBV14	ASSQDRRNEQF
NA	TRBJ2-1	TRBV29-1	SVEAPAGGDDNEQF
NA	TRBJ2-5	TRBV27	ASSPRTSGGLNADKRPAQY
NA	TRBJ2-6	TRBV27	ASSTTSGANVLT
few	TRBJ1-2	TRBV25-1	ASSAGTAGYT
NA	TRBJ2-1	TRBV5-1	ASSLAEGGAKNEQF